This T cell receptor beta chain was captured in a study of cytomegalovirus exposure and HLA in healthy donors (dated by TCRdb to about 2017). Looking at the study overall: An earlier analysis of about 530 of the donors reported roughly 300 Gb of sequence data and around 100 million unique TCR beta sequences obtained from 180 million or so T cells. An early release covering more than 500 HLA-typed donors comprised approximately 290 gigabases of sequencing data and around 86 million unique TCR sequences. Of the roughly 410 genotyped donors, less than 85% were placed in the genetic ancestry cluster associated with self-reported Caucasian donors. The study was designed to test whether signatures of past pathogen exposure could be identified by cataloging public T cell receptors. Using immunosequencing, the study profiled T cell repertoires from roughly 650 subjects and related those repertoires to cytomegalovirus serostatus. In addition to the first cohort of approximately 670 subjects, a separate validation cohort of around 110 different subjects was used. High-throughput TCR immunosequencing, statistical association of individual TCRs with disease status, and machine learning were combined to predict cytomegalovirus infection status. To study patterns of TCR occurrence, a later analysis re-analyzed previously published TCR beta repertoires from under 750 donors and added high-resolution HLA genotyping. Rather than drawing on any new phenotypic data, the later analysis identified candidate immune exposures from TCR beta sequences and the way those sequences occurred across donors. An earlier analysis of some 500 of the donors applied high-throughput TCR beta sequencing to assess whether each TCR beta V gene segment acted as functional or pseudogenic. Donor age, sex, ethnicity and CMV serostatus were compiled together with the repertoire data. A later genetic analysis took genome-wide SNP genotypes for about three fifths of the 666 donors and used that subset as a discovery cohort. All discovery cohort repertoires had been generated on a single sequencing platform. Class I and class II HLA loci were covered by the typing at four-digit resolution. The number of donors typed differed by locus, with about 629-640 for A, B, C, DRB1 and DQB1, approximately 500 for DQA1, over 600 for DPA1, and 450 to 480 for DPB1. Roughly 5 DR-DQ haplotypes were treated as single units for association and clustering because of strong linkage in the cohort. On average, around 240,000 unique TCR beta nucleotide sequences were sequenced per donor among 300 to 500 genotyped donors of the cohort, with roughly 20% of those sequences being non-productive.

CDR1 and CDR2, per the germline V gene (reference sequence), are GTSNPN and SVGIG. The CDR3 runs 12 residues from the cysteine to the phenylalanine. Kept here is only the CDR3 DNA, which spans 36 bases and is read in frame from base 1. This clone appeared a few times. Its specific antigen is unknown. No base quality values were provided; no much bigger clone lies one nucleotide off. Receptor amplification or capture employed the immunoSEQ multiplex PCR assay. For the multiplex PCR, a mixture combining 60 forward primers for TCR Vbeta segments and 13 reverse primers for TCR Jbeta segments was used. Amplification of the CDR3 region of rearranged TCR beta genes was performed with a multiplex PCR assay on genomic DNA. Amplified TCR beta libraries were sequenced as 87-base-pair reads on the Illumina HiSeq System. On the authors' methods: In a later analysis, roughly 80 million unique TCR beta chains were counted across the roughly 700 repertoires, and approximately 11 million of these chains were shared by at least two donors. Raw reads were error-corrected and collapsed into unique sequences with a nearest-neighbor algorithm that merged closely related sequences to remove PCR and sequencing errors. V, D and J gene segments were assigned by aligning CDR3 sequences to IMGT reference sequences. For a sequence to be retained, at least a six-nucleotide match to both a V gene segment and a J gene segment was required. Rearrangements were classified as productive when the CDR3 lacked stop codons and remained in frame with V and J, and all other rearrangements were classified as non-productive. Following IMGT convention, CDR3 was defined as the stretch from the second conserved V-encoded cysteine up to the conserved J-encoded phenylalanine. In an earlier analysis of more than 550 of the donors, sequences lacking an unambiguous match to a single V gene segment were excluded. An earlier analysis of under 750 of the donors called V segments functional above 56.7% productive rearrangements and segregating when the between-donor standard deviation exceeded 5%. A statistical classification framework was built for diagnosing cytomegalovirus status from the catalog of TCR beta chain sequences. V and J gene assignment, in a later analysis, came from comparing TCR nucleotide sequences with IMGT/GENE-DB human TR gene sequences. A later analysis assigned CDR3 sequences and most-parsimonious VDJ recombination scenarios with the TCRdist pipeline. In a later analysis, each TCR beta chain was defined by its CDR3 amino acid sequence together with its V-gene family, and reads without a unique V-gene family were excluded. To address suspected cross-contamination and a sequencing artifact, a later analysis removed a few hundred highly shared, low-generation-probability nucleotide sequences. In a later analysis, a clonal expansion index for each public chain was calculated from normalized within-repertoire ranks of inferred template counts. Generation probabilities in a later analysis came from a VDJ recombination model fitted to out-of-frame rearrangements, and those results were checked against IGoR. In a later analysis, hypergeometric tests were used to score TCR-TCR, TCR-HLA and TCR-CMV co-occurrence, with a repertoire-size bias correction applied to TCR pairs. To estimate false discovery rates, a later analysis permuted the HLA or CMV assignments 20 times. In a later analysis, co-occurring TCRs were grouped using DBSCAN, and TCRdist sequence similarity was added for clustering within HLA-allele-positive subsets. Repertoires with fewer than 30,000 or more than 120,000 public chains, plus five repertoires with anomalous nucleotide sharing, were excluded from co-occurrence clustering. Drawn from immuneACCESS, this table holds only the in-frame rearrangements with V and J called that TCRdb kept. Clones are partly lost; checked studies trace under half to an unresolved V gene and leave the rest unexplained. V, J and clone size were drawn from that table, and D and trimming were deduced from the DNA. In this sample the table shows more than 140,000 clones, less than 65% of which occur a single time. The top ten clones comprise roughly 3.1% of the sample.

The cohort was made up of several hundred healthy bone marrow donors. At the time of sampling, every cohort member was nominally healthy, though immune exposures that went unrecorded were likely present. The donor tested CMV seropositive and was one of the 289 seropositive cohort members. Every donor gave a peripheral blood sample, and the peripheral blood mononuclear cells from that sample were used for TCR beta sequencing. Genomic DNA extraction from the blood cell samples was performed with the Qiagen DNeasy Blood Extraction Kit. General conclusions and limits of the study: Correlated functional status among segregating V segments might be attributable to linkage disequilibrium, but an unknown experimental factor could not be ruled out. For the cohort, immune exposure information was limited to CMV serostatus. V-gene and J-gene trimming of TCR beta chains was associated with a missense DCLRE1C variant in a later genetic analysis, and the association was replicated in an independent cohort. In an earlier analysis of around 600 of the donors, most TCR beta V segments were observed in productive rearrangements about 90% or about 30% of the time, broadly matching IMGT annotations. The classifier was reported to diagnose cytomegalovirus status with high specificity and sensitivity in both the original cohort and the validation cohort. A later analysis reported that several top co-occurrence clusters appeared linked to parvovirus B19, influenza, CMV and Epstein-Barr virus. While some public TCRs were present in many individuals, most TCR sequences turned up only very rarely across donors. According to a later genetic analysis, donors in an Asian-associated ancestry cluster had fewer N-insertions in productive TCRs than the approximately 710-donor mean. A further reported finding was that TCR beta sequences accurately predicted the HLA-A and HLA-B alleles for most subjects in the first cohort. In the study, about 150 TCR beta chains were listed as associated with cytomegalovirus. Because the 87-base-pair reads could not distinguish some IMGT-functional V segments, including TRBV6-2 and TRBV6-3, those segments were excluded. The presence/absence analyses assumed that sequencing depth was roughly uniform across donors, and that assumption may not be true. Specific HLA alleles were associated with 16,951 TCR beta sequences at a false discovery rate of 0.05 in a later analysis. Because counts were too low, around 17 rarely observed V segments, including chromosome 9 orphons, were left out of the earlier analysis of some 640 of the donors. Because HLA typing was missing for some donors at each locus, association tests included only the typed subset. A group of highly shared sequence variants was considered likely to be a technical artifact of the sequencing pipeline. A later analysis found that TCR association rates varied across HLA loci, with DRB1 alleles showing the most associated TCRs and HLA-C alleles the fewest. In a later analysis, HLA-associated TCR beta chains showed more clonal expansion and lower generation probabilities than non-associated chains that were equally common. When HLA alleles, especially DR and DQ, strongly co-occurred, attributing TCR associations to individual alleles was difficult. Only TCR beta chains were sequenced in this cohort, and the absence of alpha or paired-chain data limited detectable features. In vitro tests confirmed that a few of the cytomegalovirus-associated TCR beta chains recognize cytomegalovirus antigens. According to the authors, the approach could potentially be generalized to other disease states and immunological phenotypes. According to a later analysis, most CMV-associated TCR beta chains appeared to be HLA-restricted, and the HLA associations seemed to be driven largely by CMV exposure.

The rearrangement combines TRBV30 with TRBJ2-3, with 7 central nucleotides matching TRBD1. The receptor's source is a woman aged 25-40 years in good health and CMV-seropositive. Material for sequencing was PBMCs. The CDR3 protein: CAFTGGTDTQYF. DNA sequence: TGTGCATTTACAGGGGGCACAGATACGCAGTATTTT.